The clone carrying this TCR beta chain was seen more than once but under ten times. Its antigen is still unknown. The source of the sample is a study of beta chain features in type 1 diabetes. Study findings and constraints: There was a moderate but significant shortening of TCRB CDR3s in all four CD4+ subsets of Type 1 diabetes patients. Sequencing the cDNA could make cells with high TCR expression show up more than they should.

The sequenced template was cDNA made from the entire isolated RNA. Sequencing used immunoSEQ multiplex PCR; TCRdb keeps in-frame clones, though not all of them. The repertoire holds some 160,000 clones, with 7% to 10% as singletons. The CDR3 is made up of 16 amino acids. V was trimmed by 7 bases and J by 3 bases, leaving 21 bases between them. Germline V gene sequence: CDR1 MDHEN, CDR2 SYDVKM. Sample: central memory CD4+ T cells from blood. This rearrangement joins TRBV28 to TRBJ1-1; a possible D gene is TRBD1 (5 bases). This sequence was found in a young woman in good health. The DNA of the CDR3 is TGTGCCAGCACCTCCCCGGCGGGGCCTCGAGACACTGAAGCTTTCTTT. Amino acid sequence: CASTSPAGPRDTEAFF.